Each of the 31 T cell receptor beta chains below was sequenced from the same sample in a study of blood T cell repertoires in COVID-19. Here immunoSEQ multiplex PCR was the method, and the copy in TCRdb shows in-frame clones only, minus some. Among 200,000 to 300,000 clones listed, 75% to 90% were seen once. Sequencing input: PBMCs or T cells enriched from blood (not recorded which). These receptors were collected from a man between 45 and 60 years old who had been exposed to COVID-19.

The J gene is TRBJ1-1, the V gene TRBV7-2, with a possible D match to TRBD1 (5 bases). The V gene's germline CDR1 is SGHTA and CDR2 FQGNSA. Trimming left V 1 base short and J 11 bases short, with 14 bases between. This CDR3 is 13 amino acids long. Written as DNA, the CDR3 is TGTGCCAGCAGCTTAGAAGAAGGGAGGGACGCTTTCTTT. This gives the protein CASSLEEGRDAFF.

The chain joins TRBV27 to TRBJ2-2; possible D gene TRBD1, 6 bases. This CDR3 region has 18 residues. V lost 1 base, J lost 6 bases, and 21 bases lay in between. Germline values: CDR1 MNHEY, CDR2 SMNVEV (reference sequence). CDR3 sequence: CASSLFSLSGNRAGELFF. The CDR3 coding sequence is TGTGCCAGCAGTTTATTTAGTCTGTCCGGGAACAGGGCCGGGGAGCTGTTTTTT.

The gene calls are TRBV19 and TRBJ1-5; 9 bases match TRBD1. The germline V gene has CDR1 LNHDA and CDR2 SQIVND (reference sequence). Trimming removed 3 bases from V and 4 bases from J; junction bases left unmatched: 7. This CDR3 contains 16 residues. The CDR3, as DNA: TGTGCCAGTAGTATGTCTACAGGGGGCAAGAATCAGCCCCAGCATTTT. Its protein is CASSMSTGGKNQPQHF.

V and J are TRBV10-3 and TRBJ2-5; D is undetermined. The CDR3 consists of 13 residues. Germline V gene sequence: CDR1 ENHRY, CDR2 SYGVKD. V was shortened by 8 bases and J by 3 bases, with 13 bases between the two germline ends. The CDR3 sequence: CAIAPLGEETQYF. CDR3 coding DNA: TGTGCCATCGCCCCCCTCGGAGAAGAGACCCAGTACTTC.

This clone was seen a single time. The genes are TRBV19 and TRBJ1-2, with D tentatively TRBD1 (6 bases). The V end lost 9 bases, the J end lost 8 bases, and 16 bases lay between the germline ends. CDR3 length: 12 amino acids. Germline V CDR1 and CDR2: LNHDA, SQIVND (reference sequence). CDR3 amino acids: CASQQGWTGYTF. The CDR3 coding sequence is TGTGCCAGCCAACAGGGTTGGACCGGCTACACCTTC.

The rearrangement uses TRBV4-1 and TRBJ1-4; D unresolved. Trimming stripped 0 bases from V and 12 bases from J, with 11 bases between. The CDR3 has 13 residues. CDR1 is MGHRA, CDR2 YSYEKL, per germline. The DNA of the CDR3 is TGCGCCAGCAGCCAAGACGGGTCTCGAGAACTGTTTTTT. This codes for CASSQDGSRELFF.

The V gene is TRBV28, the J gene TRBJ1-5; D possibly corresponds to TRBD1 (5 bases). V lost 4 bases, J lost 3 bases, and 16 bases lay in between. CDR1 and CDR2 (germline): MDHEN, SYDVKM. The CDR3 length is 16 residues. DNA of the CDR3: TGTGCCAGCAGTTATGGGGCAGGTTACCTCAATCAGCCCCAGCATTTT. This sequence encodes CASSYGAGYLNQPQHF.

On this clone itself: This same CDR3 is encoded by further DNA sequences in the sample. The genes are TRBV2 and TRBJ2-6; 7 positions match TRBD1. CDR3 length: 18 residues. After removal of 5 bases from V and 0 bases from J, the junction contained 10 bases not matched to a gene. The germline gives CDR1 SNHLY, CDR2 FYNNEI. CDR3 nucleotides: TGTGCCAGCAGTACTCGACAGGGCTACTCCTCTGGGGCCAACGTCCTGACTTTC. Encoded protein: CASSTRQGYSSGANVLTF.

This chain uses TRBV30 with TRBJ1-1, with D possibly matching TRBD1 (6 bases). Trimming left V 5 bases short and J 3 bases short, with 13 bases between. Germline assignment: CDR1 GTSNPN and CDR2 SVGIG (reference sequence). The CDR3 is 13 residues long. The CDR3 DNA sequence: TGTGCCTGGGCAGGGGCTAGAGACACTGAAGCTTTCTTT. Its protein product is CAWAGARDTEAFF.

The chain joins TRBV11-3 to TRBJ2-3; the D is unclear. Germline lookup yields CDR1 SGHNT and CDR2 YENEEA. CDR3 size: 14 residues. The germline V and J ends were trimmed by 2 bases and 3 bases, with 9 bases remaining between them. The chain's CDR3 is CASSLLVSTDTQYF. The CDR3 DNA sequence: TGTGCCAGCAGCTTACTAGTGTCAACAGATACGCAGTATTTT.

The rearrangement uses TRBV6-5 and TRBJ2-3; 11 positions match TRBD1. The CDR3 has 16 amino acids. Germline lookup yields CDR1 MNHEY and CDR2 SVGAGI. The V gene end was trimmed by 2 bases and the J gene end by 5 bases; junction bases not matched to a gene: 6. The CDR3 DNA sequence: TGTGCCAGCAGTTACGGGACAGGGGGTGAGGTAGATACGCAGTATTTT. The encoded protein is CASSYGTGGEVDTQYF.

The V and J genes are TRBV25-1 and TRBJ1-3, with D perhaps matching TRBD1 (5 bases). CDR1 and CDR2 (germline): MGHDK, SYGVNS. This CDR3 is built from 16 residues. Trimming took off 5 bases at V and 2 bases at J, with 16 bases between the two ends. CDR3 in amino acids: CASSSQGLGTGNTIYF. CDR3 coding DNA: TGTGCCAGCAGTTCCCAGGGTCTGGGGACTGGAAACACCATATATTTT.

This chain links TRBV11-2 with TRBJ1-2; 7 nucleotides agree with TRBD1. J gave up 2 bases and V 5 bases, and 8 bases lay outside the gene matches. Germline V lookup: CDR1 SGHAT, CDR2 FQNNGV. The CDR3 extends over 15 amino acids. The DNA of the CDR3 is TGTGCCAGCAGCCCAAAATTGGACAGGAACTATGGCTACACCTTC. Amino acid sequence: CASSPKLDRNYGYTF.

This chain connects TRBV7-3 to TRBJ1-1, with 7 nucleotides matching TRBD1. Germline V gene data show CDR1 as SGHTA and CDR2 as FQGTGA. V dropped 2 bases and J dropped 1; count of bases not matched to a gene: 4. This CDR3 spans 15 amino acids. The CDR3 spells CASSLLGQENTEAFF. DNA of the CDR3: TGTGCCAGCAGCTTATTAGGACAGGAGAACACTGAAGCTTTCTTT.

The genes are TRBV29-1 and TRBJ1-5, with 12 bases fitting TRBD1. Germline V lookup: CDR1 SQVTM, CDR2 ANQGSEA. Trimming took 6 bases from V and 5 from J; bases not matched to a gene: 8. CDR3 length equals 15 residues. CDR3 sequence: CSVVTGTGGYQPQHF. DNA of the CDR3: TGCAGCGTAGTAACCGGGACAGGGGGCTATCAGCCCCAGCATTTT. Full variable domain (missing parts from reference TRBV29-1 and TRBJ1-5): SAVISQKPSRDICQRGTSLTIQCQVDSQVTMMFWYRQQPGQSLTLIATANQGSEATYESGFVIDKFPISRPNLTFSTLTVSNMSPEDSSIYLCSVVTGTGGYQPQHFGDGTRLSIL.

The rearrangement uses TRBV5-5 and TRBJ1-6; perhaps TRBD1 as D (6 bases). Germline CDR1 is SGHKS and CDR2 is YYEKEE (reference sequence). Trimming cost V 3 bases and J 6 bases, with 10 bases left between them. CDR3 length equals 14 residues. This chain's CDR3 is CASSWDISNSPLHF. In DNA form, the CDR3 reads TGTGCCAGCAGCTGGGACATCTCTAATTCACCCCTCCACTTT.

The chain recombines TRBV5-1 with TRBJ1-1; 8 bases align to TRBD1. Trimming at V came to 6 bases and at J to 1 base, leaving 14 bases not matched to a gene. The germline V gene encodes CDR1 SGHRS and CDR2 YFSETQ. This CDR3 comprises 17 residues. Here the CDR3 DNA reads TGCGCCAGCAACCTAGACCCAGGGGGCAGAGGGAACACTGAAGCTTTCTTT. Translating it yields CASNLDPGGRGNTEAFF.

The V gene is TRBV5-1, the J gene TRBJ2-2; D not certain. The V end was cut by 6 bases, the J end by 0 bases, with 15 bases between. Germline V lookup: CDR1 SGHRS, CDR2 YFSETQ. This CDR3 comprises 16 residues. The CDR3 spells CASTVLGLPNTGELFF. The CDR3 DNA follows: TGCGCCAGCACCGTTCTTGGGCTACCGAACACCGGGGAGCTGTTTTTT.

The chain couples TRBV7-9 to TRBJ1-2, with D perhaps matching TRBD1 (6 bases). The germline V gene has CDR1 SEHNR and CDR2 FQNEAQ (reference sequence). There are 14 residues in the CDR3. Trimming took 1 base from V and 4 from J, leaving 10 bases between them. Here the CDR3 reads CASSLGTAFYGYTF. The CDR3 DNA sequence: TGTGCCAGCAGCTTAGGGACAGCTTTCTATGGCTACACCTTC.

The chain combines TRBV15 with TRBJ1-1, with 7 bases aligning to TRBD1. The germline V gene has CDR1 LNHNV and CDR2 YYDKDF (reference sequence). Trimming removed 3 bases from V and 4 bases from J; junction bases left unmatched: 11. CDR3 length equals 16 residues. CDR3 DNA: TGTGCCACCAGCAGGACAGGGAATAGGTTCCCCACTGAAGCTTTCTTT. It yields the protein CATSRTGNRFPTEAFF.

The sample holds one count of this clone. The rearrangement uses TRBV28 and TRBJ1-1, with 7 bases aligning to TRBD1. Germline CDR1 MDHEN, CDR2 SYDVKM. The CDR3 runs 16 residues. The trim removed 6 bases at V and 6 bases at J, leaving 16 bases unmatched. This chain's CDR3 is CASSSVGEGGLAEAFF. Written as DNA, the CDR3 is TGTGCCAGCAGCTCGGTAGGGGAAGGGGGCCTGGCTGAAGCTTTCTTT.

This sequence joins TRBV27 and TRBJ1-1, with D unresolved. The CDR3 has 12 residues. V lost 7 bases and J lost 1, with 7 bases in between. The germline V gene has CDR1 MNHEY and CDR2 SMNVEV (reference sequence). The CDR3 here is CASKSGNTEAFF. The CDR3 bases are TGTGCCAGCAAGTCCGGGAACACTGAAGCTTTCTTT.

The V and J genes are TRBV5-6 and TRBJ2-7, with D possibly being TRBD2 (6 bases). V shed 0 bases and J shed 1 base, with 11 bases lying between them. This CDR3 is built from 15 residues. The germline V gene encodes CDR1 SGHDT and CDR2 YYEEEE. CDR3 in amino acids: CASSLAGVRSYEQYV. The CDR3 DNA reads as TGTGCCAGCAGCTTGGCGGGAGTAAGGTCCTACGAGCAGTACGTC.

The gene calls are TRBV10-3 and TRBJ2-1; TRBD2 matches at 11 bases. Germline CDR1 ENHRY, CDR2 SYGVKD. CDR3 length: 15 residues. V was clipped by 0 bases and J by 7 bases; unmatched bases: 2. This chain's CDR3 is CAISESLAGVNEQFF. CDR3 coding DNA: TGTGCCATCAGTGAGTCACTAGCGGGAGTTAATGAGCAGTTCTTC.

This clone was observed a few times. This chain joins TRBV6-5 and TRBJ2-3, with 9 bases aligning to TRBD2. Germline trimming cut 2 bases from V and 5 bases from J; bases unmatched to any gene: 5. In germline, CDR1 is MNHEY, CDR2 SVGAGI. The CDR3 contains 15 residues. The chain's CDR3 is CASSYGGRARDTQYF. The CDR3 nucleotides read TGTGCCAGCAGTTACGGCGGGAGGGCCAGAGATACGCAGTATTTT.

The chain's CDR3 is CASSDLKGERDTQYF. The CDR3 nucleotides are TGTGCCAGCAGCGACTTAAAGGGGGAGAGGGATACGCAGTATTTT. V is TRBV9 and J is TRBJ2-3; D perhaps matches TRBD1 (6 bases). In germline, CDR1 is SGDLS, CDR2 YYNGEE. The CDR3 sequence is 15 residues long. Trimming left V 3 bases short and J 6 bases short, with 17 bases between. The variable domain in full, with the rest retrieved from reference TRBV9 and TRBJ2-3, is DSGVTQTPKHLITATGQRVTLRCSPRSGDLSVYWYQQSLDQGLQFLIQYYNGEERAKGNILERFSAQQFPDLHSELNLSSLELGDSALYFCASSDLKGERDTQYFGPGTRLTVL.

This chain links TRBV5-5 with TRBJ2-5; a possible D gene is TRBD1 (6 bases). The CDR3 consists of 15 residues. From germline, CDR1 is SGHKS and CDR2 YYEKEE (reference sequence). V lost 3 bases and J lost 5, with 17 bases in between. The CDR3: CASSWSPGVRETQYF. The CDR3 bases are TGTGCCAGCAGCTGGTCCCCAGGGGTACGGGAGACCCAGTACTTC.

J is TRBJ2-2 and V is TRBV12-3 or TRBV12-4, with D hard to call. V lost 3 bases and J lost 5, with 7 bases in between. The CDR3 has 13 residues. CDR3 residues: CASSFIPTGELFF. The CDR3 DNA reads as TGTGCCAGCAGTTTTATTCCGACCGGGGAGCTGTTTTTT.

The rearrangement links TRBV9 to TRBJ2-2; TRBD2 matches at 7 bases. This CDR3 has 13 residues. V trimming: 5 bases; J trimming: 7 bases; junction bases outside the gene matches: 5. Germline CDR1 is SGDLS and CDR2 is YYNGEE. This CDR3 reads CASRASGVGELFF. CDR3 DNA sequence: TGTGCCAGCAGGGCAAGCGGGGTCGGGGAGCTGTTTTTT.

This chain uses TRBV10-2 with TRBJ2-5; 10 nucleotides line up with TRBD2. V lost 4 bases and J lost 7; bases outside the gene matches: 6. The CDR3 totals 14 residues. Looked up from germline, CDR1 is WSHSY and CDR2 is SAAADI. In DNA, the CDR3 is TGCGCCAGCAGTGCCAGCGGGAGGGCCCGGACCCAGTACTTC. Encoded protein: CASSASGRARTQYF.

The V gene is TRBV28, the J gene TRBJ2-1, with TRBD2 identical over 11 bases. V lost 2 bases and J lost 0; bases outside the gene matches: 3. The CDR3 totals 17 residues. Germline V CDR1 and CDR2: MDHEN, SYDVKM. CDR3 nucleotide sequence: TGTGCCAGCAGTTTAACTAGCGGGGGCCTCTCCTACAATGAGCAGTTCTTC. Protein sequence: CASSLTSGGLSYNEQFF.